This TCR beta chain is from a study of vaccination and CD4 T cells after COVID-19. The Oncomine TCR Beta short-read assay generated sequence data from the DNA of cultured CD4+ T cells. TCRdb used MiXCR to reprocess the PCR reads, holding one entry per CDR3 protein. Of 15,000 to 17,000 distinct CDR3 sequences in the sample, 73% were seen once. V dropped 7 bases and J dropped 5 bases, with 15 bases sitting between them. CDR1 and CDR2 (germline): SGHTA, FQGNSA. The CDR3 covers 14 residues. Indicated treatment: approximately 9-day PBMC culture with coronavirus spike peptide pools or control peptides (ViraFEST assay). Only a few counts were recorded for this clonotype. What it binds is unknown.

Sequenced sample: CD4+ T cells from blood, cultured in vitro. This sequence originates from a human donor who had recovered from COVID-19. The gene calls are TRBV7-2 and TRBJ1-5; D may be TRBD1 (6 bases). CDR3 sequence: CASNSQGRDQPQHF. CDR3 nucleotides: TGTGCCAGCAATTCCCAGGGGCGAGATCAGCCCCAGCATTTT.